The rows below give T cell receptor beta chains drawn from one sample of a study of identical twins. In TCRdb, the 5' RACE reads were re-called with MiXCR into one record per CDR3 protein. The sample consists of approximately 600,000 distinct CDR3 sequences, 9% to 10% of them appearing once. This same sample was also part of a study on yellow fever vaccine responses in identical twins.

Sequenced sample: PBMCs. The origin of the receptors is a woman aged 18-29 years in good health. CDR3s include the opening cysteine and the closing phenylalanine or tryptophan. The D gene is left open where the match is weak. Size is stated for part of the rows, as once, few or many counts, or as a class when the clone is expanded.

cdr3_nt: TGTGCCAGCAGTGACTCTCCGGGGGCGGGCGAGACCCAGTACTTC; cdr3_aa: CASSDSPGAGETQYF; clone_size: few; d_call: NA; v_call: TRBV6-4; j_call: TRBJ2-5
cdr3_nt: TGCGCCAGCAGCACTACTAGCATCGCGACCCAGTACTTC; cdr3_aa: CASSTTSIATQYF; clone_size: many; d_call: NA; v_call: TRBV5-1; j_call: TRBJ2-5
cdr3_nt: TGTGCCTCCGGGGACGGCACAGATACGCAGTATTTT; cdr3_aa: CASGDGTDTQYF; clone_size: many; d_call: NA; v_call: TRBV12-3/TRBV12-4; j_call: TRBJ2-3
cdr3_nt: TGTGCCAGCAGTTTAATGGCAAACGTTGAAGCTTTCTTT; cdr3_aa: CASSLMANVEAFF; clone_size: few; d_call: NA; v_call: TRBV12-3/TRBV12-4; j_call: TRBJ1-1
cdr3_nt: TGTGCCAGCAGAAAAAGCGCCCGGGGGCAAGAGACCCAGTACTTC; cdr3_aa: CASRKSARGQETQYF; clone_size: few; d_call: NA; v_call: TRBV7-8; j_call: TRBJ2-5
cdr3_nt: TGTGCCAGCAGCGCCCGCCAGGACTATAACGAGCAGTACTTC; cdr3_aa: CASSARQDYNEQYF; clone_size: NA; d_call: NA; v_call: TRBV11-2; j_call: TRBJ2-7
cdr3_nt: TGCAGTGCTGCAGGGGAAAGAGAGACCCAGTACTTC; cdr3_aa: CSAAGERETQYF; clone_size: few; d_call: NA; v_call: TRBV20-1; j_call: TRBJ2-5
cdr3_nt: TGTGCCAGCAGCCAAACTCGGGGAAATACGCAGTATTTT; cdr3_aa: CASSQTRGNTQYF; clone_size: NA; d_call: NA; v_call: TRBV3-1; j_call: TRBJ2-3
cdr3_nt: TGTGCCAGCAGCTTGGAACCCAGGGATGGGGACAATGAGCAGTTCTTC; cdr3_aa: CASSLEPRDGDNEQFF; clone_size: few; d_call: NA; v_call: TRBV5-8; j_call: TRBJ2-1
cdr3_nt: TGCGCCAGCAGCTCGACTAGCGGGGGGTTTCGTACAGATACGCAGTATTTT; cdr3_aa: CASSSTSGGFRTDTQYF; clone_size: few; d_call: TRBD2; v_call: TRBV5-1; j_call: TRBJ2-3
cdr3_nt: TGTGCCAGCAGTTTGGAACAGGGGTTACATGAAGCTTTCTTT; cdr3_aa: CASSLEQGLHEAFF; clone_size: many; d_call: TRBD1; v_call: TRBV12-3/TRBV12-4; j_call: TRBJ1-1